This T cell receptor beta chain was captured in a study of blood T cell repertoires in COVID-19. The participants were between about 18 and 90 years old and came from roughly 24 US areas. Cohort allocation depended upon clinical history that participants reported. This clone occurred a few times. V was cut by 7 bases and J by 0 bases, with 15 bases left in between. CDR1 and CDR2 from the germline V gene are SGHVS and FQNEAQ. This CDR3 region has 15 residues. Repertoires were generated with immunoSEQ multiplex PCR, while TCRdb's copy carries only in-frame clones and drops some. The sample consists of a few hundred thousand clones, more than 75% of them appearing once.

The TCR sequence derives from a woman aged 18-30 years who had recovered from COVID-19. This chain connects TRBV7-8 to TRBJ1-1; D is uncertain. Sample: PBMCs or T cells enriched from blood (not recorded which). The CDR3 sequence is CASKRGDRLNTEAFF. The CDR3 DNA is TGTGCCAGCAAGCGTGGTGACCGTTTGAACACTGAAGCTTTCTTT. The full variable domain, rest sourced from reference TRBV7-8 and TRBJ1-1, is GAGVSQSPRYKVAKRGQDVALRCDPISGHVSLFWYQQALGQGPEFLTYFQNEAQLDKSGLPSDRFFAERPEGSVSTLKIQRTQQEDSAVYLCASKRGDRLNTEAFFGQGTRLTVV.